A single sample is the source of the 22 T cell receptor beta chains below, sequenced in a study of blood T cell repertoires in COVID-19. Profiling relied on immunoSEQ multiplex PCR, and the TCRdb table lists in-frame clones only, not all of them. The table shows about 330,000 clones, with about 89% occurring only once. Material: PBMCs or T cells enriched from blood (not recorded which). The receptors were sampled from a woman in her twenties or thirties who had recovered from COVID-19.

The chain links TRBV11-2 to TRBJ1-1, with D tentatively TRBD1 (5 bases). The CDR3 is 17 amino acids. Germline V lookup: CDR1 SGHAT, CDR2 FQNNGV. V was shortened by 3 bases and J by 7 bases, with 24 bases between the two germline ends. The CDR3: CASSLAKIGGRRNEAFF. Here the CDR3 DNA reads TGTGCCAGCAGCTTGGCTAAGATCGGGGGGAGGCGGAATGAAGCTTTCTTT. Filled out from reference TRBV11-2 and TRBJ1-1, the complete variable domain reads EAGVAQSPRYKIIEKRQSVAFWCNPISGHATLYWYQQILGQGPKLLIQFQNNGVVDDSQLPKDRFSAERLKGVDSTLKIQPAKLEDSAVYLCASSLAKIGGRRNEAFFGQGTRLTVV.

This chain links TRBV19 with TRBJ2-3; 9 bases fit TRBD1. Germline V gives CDR1 LNHDA, CDR2 SQIVND (reference sequence). The CDR3 sequence is 14 residues long. Unmatched junction bases numbered 3, after V lost 4 bases and J lost 4 bases. CDR3 in DNA: TGTGCCAGTAGTAGGGACAGGGTTTCAGATACGCAGTATTTT. It yields the protein CASSRDRVSDTQYF.

The gene calls are TRBV3-1 (or the pseudogene TRBV3-2) and TRBJ2-3; TRBD2 agrees at 9 bases. Losses at the gene ends were 1 base for V and 6 bases for J; bases not matched to a gene: 8. The CDR3 covers 16 residues. CDR1 and CDR2 (germline): LGHDT, YNNKEL (reference sequence). The CDR3 loop is CASSQASRGGMDTQYF. The CDR3 DNA reads TGTGCCAGCAGCCAAGCATCGCGGGGGGGCATGGATACGCAGTATTTT.

The CDR3 DNA reads as TGCGCCAGCAGCTTGGCAGGGGCTGCCTACAATGAGCAGTTCTTC. Its translation is CASSLAGAAYNEQFF. The genes are TRBV5-1 and TRBJ2-1, with D tentatively TRBD1 (6 bases). CDR1 is SGHRS, CDR2 YFSETQ, per germline. V was shortened by 0 bases and J by 2 bases, with 9 bases between the two germline ends. There are 15 residues in the CDR3.

This chain uses TRBV4-1 with TRBJ1-5; 8 positions agree with TRBD1. J gave up 7 bases and V 4 bases, and 9 bases lay outside the gene matches. Looked up from germline, CDR1 is MGHRA and CDR2 is YSYEKL. The CDR3 consists of 15 residues. CDR3 coding DNA: TGCGCCAGCAGCCTAGGACAGGGTGGGGAACAGCCCCAGCATTTT. Translated, it gives CASSLGQGGEQPQHF.

J is TRBJ1-2 and V is TRBV5-1, with D possibly matching TRBD1 (6 bases). Between the trimmed V and J ends, which lost 4 bases and 3 bases, there was a span of 10 bases. CDR3 length: 13 amino acids. Germline V lookup: CDR1 SGHRS, CDR2 YFSETQ. The CDR3 DNA reads as TGCGCCAGCAGCCCGGACAGATACTATGGCTACACCTTC. Translating gives CASSPDRYYGYTF.

The chain is built from TRBV13 and TRBJ2-4; 10 nucleotides match TRBD2. J gave up 5 bases and V 4 bases, and 5 bases lay outside the gene matches. The CDR3 totals 15 residues. CDR1 PRHDT and CDR2 FYEKMQ come from the germline V gene (reference sequence). The CDR3 DNA is TGTGCCAGCAGCTCGCGGACTAGCGGAGAAAACATTCAGTACTTC. This sequence encodes CASSSRTSGENIQYF.

The chain joins TRBV4-2 to TRBJ1-1; 12 bases agree with TRBD1. Germline CDR1 reads LGHNA; CDR2 reads YNFKEQ. CDR3 length: 16 residues. J lost 1 base, V lost 3 bases, and 3 bases had no gene match. CDR3 loop: CASSQGTGGWNTEAFF. CDR3 coding DNA: TGTGCCAGCAGCCAGGGGACAGGGGGCTGGAACACTGAAGCTTTCTTT.

The chain combines TRBV18 with TRBJ2-7, with no clear D. Germline V lookup: CDR1 KGHSH, CDR2 LQKENI. V lost 5 bases, J lost 3 bases, and 8 bases lay in between. This CDR3 comprises 12 residues. The CDR3 DNA follows: TGTGCCAGCTCAGCGTCCCTCTACGAGCAGTACTTC. Encoded protein: CASSASLYEQYF.

The chain joins TRBV5-1 to TRBJ1-1, with no clear D. Trimming cost V 2 bases and J 4 bases, with 6 bases left between them. CDR3 size: 12 residues. CDR1 and CDR2 from the germline V gene are SGHRS and YFSETQ. CDR3 sequence (DNA): TGCGCCAGCAGCTTAACGGGCACTGAAGCTTTCTTT. Translating gives CASSLTGTEAFF.

The chain couples TRBV4-1 to TRBJ1-4; D is unresolved. Trimming left V 2 bases short and J 8 bases short, with 33 bases between. This CDR3 comprises 21 residues. From germline, CDR1 is MGHRA and CDR2 YSYEKL. DNA for the CDR3: TGCGCCAGCAGCCAAAACAATATGATCGAGGGTCCCCCGGGTCAAGGGGAAAAACTGTTTTTT. Amino acid sequence: CASSQNNMIEGPPGQGEKLFF.

J is TRBJ1-1 and V is TRBV5-6; maybe TRBD1 (6 bases). V was shortened by 0 bases and J by 9 bases, with 18 bases between the two germline ends. The germline CDR1 and CDR2 sequences are SGHDT and YYEEEE. CDR3 length equals 15 residues. This CDR3 reads CASSLVNRESLKAFF. The CDR3 DNA sequence: TGTGCCAGCAGCTTGGTAAACAGGGAAAGCCTAAAAGCTTTCTTT.

V is TRBV7-9 and J is TRBJ2-2, with 7 bases aligning to TRBD2. This CDR3 comprises 17 residues. Trimming cost V 7 bases and J 0 bases; bases outside gene matches: 11. CDR1 SEHNR and CDR2 FQNEAQ come from the germline V gene (reference sequence). CDR3 protein: CASTYPRGGTNTGELFF. In nucleotides, the CDR3 is TGTGCCAGCACCTACCCGAGGGGAGGGACGAACACCGGGGAGCTGTTTTTT.

This clone was found once. This chain connects TRBV6-5 to TRBJ2-5; D gene uncertain. CDR1 and CDR2 from the germline V gene are MNHEY and SVGAGI. The CDR3 loop spans 14 amino acids. The V end was cut by 6 bases, the J end by 4 bases, with 15 bases between. CDR3 sequence: CASRPHRNRETQYF. CDR3 sequence (DNA): TGTGCCAGCAGACCACACAGAAATAGAGAGACCCAGTACTTC.

The chain's CDR3 is CASSPGQAIGETQYF. The CDR3, as DNA: TGTGCCAGCTCACCGGGACAGGCGATAGGAGAGACCCAGTACTTC. V and J are TRBV18 and TRBJ2-5; 8 positions match TRBD1. The CDR3 runs to 15 residues. Per the germline V gene, CDR1 is KGHSH and CDR2 is LQKENI. Trimming at V came to 3 bases and at J to 4 bases, leaving 7 bases not matched to a gene.

The gene calls are TRBV2 and TRBJ1-2, with a weak D call TRBD1 (6 bases). This CDR3 has 12 residues. Trimming cost V 9 bases and J 0 bases, with 8 bases left between them. The germline V gene has CDR1 SNHLY and CDR2 FYNNEI. The CDR3 DNA reads TGTGCCAGATGGGACACTAACTATGGCTACACCTTC. This translates into CARWDTNYGYTF.

The V call is TRBV27, the J call TRBJ1-5; no clear D. CDR1 and CDR2 (germline): MNHEY, SMNVEV (reference sequence). CDR3 length equals 13 residues. Trimming removed 4 bases from V and 5 bases from J, with 9 bases in between. The CDR3 loop is CASSSAGHQPQHF. In DNA, the CDR3 is TGTGCCAGCAGTTCGGCAGGCCATCAGCCCCAGCATTTT.

The rearrangement joins TRBV27 to TRBJ1-3; the match to TRBD1 covers 7 bases. Germline CDR1 and CDR2: MNHEY and SMNVEV (reference sequence). The CDR3 is 15 residues long. With V trimmed by 5 bases and J by 4 bases, 8 bases remained unmatched. The CDR3 region has the DNA TGTGCCAGCAGTCGGGGTAGGGGGCTGGGAAACACCATATATTTT. Protein product: CASSRGRGLGNTIYF.

The chain joins TRBV5-1 to TRBJ2-1, with 9 bases identical to TRBD2. The CDR3 has 16 residues. Trimming took 4 bases from V and 3 from J; bases not matched to a gene: 8. CDR1 is SGHRS, CDR2 YFSETQ, per germline. CDR3 DNA: TGCGCCAGCAGCCGGCCGGGACTAGCTTACTACAATGAGCAGTTCTTC. Translating it yields CASSRPGLAYYNEQFF. Full variable domain (remainder filled in from reference TRBV5-1 and TRBJ2-1): KAGVTQTPRYLIKTRGQQVTLSCSPISGHRSVSWYQQTPGQGLQFLFEYFSETQRNKGNFPGRFSGRQFSNSRSEMNVSTLELGDSALYLCASSRPGLAYYNEQFFGPGTRLTVL.

Of note for this clone: This sample includes further DNA sequences coding for the same CDR3. The V gene is TRBV28, the J gene TRBJ1-2; no clear D. CDR1 MDHEN and CDR2 SYDVKM come from the germline V gene. The CDR3 spans 12 residues. V was cut by 5 bases and J by 3 bases, with 7 bases left in between. The DNA for the CDR3 is TGTGCCAGCAGTCGGACTGACTATGGCTACACCTTC. This gives the protein CASSRTDYGYTF.

The chain joins TRBV4-1 to TRBJ1-1; perhaps TRBD1 as D (6 bases). Germline-derived CDR1 and CDR2 are MGHRA and YSYEKL. The CDR3 spans 16 residues. The V gene lost 1 base and the J gene lost 12 bases, with 24 bases spanning the gap. CDR3 region: CASSQGTEFDLTETFF. The CDR3 DNA sequence: TGCGCCAGCAGCCAAGGGACAGAATTTGACCTAACAGAGACTTTCTTT.

The genes are TRBV15 and TRBJ1-1, with 9 bases matching TRBD1. Germline V gives CDR1 LNHNV, CDR2 YYDKDF (reference sequence). V lost 1 base and J lost 9; bases outside the gene matches: 6. The CDR3 is 14 amino acids. This CDR3 is CATSRAGQGRQAFF. The CDR3 bases are TGTGCCACCAGCAGAGCGGGACAGGGAAGGCAAGCTTTCTTT. The full variable domain, in which reference TRBV15 and TRBJ1-1 provide the parts outside the CDR3, is DAMVIQNPRYQVTQFGKPVTLSCSQTLNHNVMYWYQQKSSQAPKLLFHYYDKDFNNEADTPDNFQSRRPNTSFCFLDIRSPGLGDTAMYLCATSRAGQGRQAFFGQGTRLTVV.